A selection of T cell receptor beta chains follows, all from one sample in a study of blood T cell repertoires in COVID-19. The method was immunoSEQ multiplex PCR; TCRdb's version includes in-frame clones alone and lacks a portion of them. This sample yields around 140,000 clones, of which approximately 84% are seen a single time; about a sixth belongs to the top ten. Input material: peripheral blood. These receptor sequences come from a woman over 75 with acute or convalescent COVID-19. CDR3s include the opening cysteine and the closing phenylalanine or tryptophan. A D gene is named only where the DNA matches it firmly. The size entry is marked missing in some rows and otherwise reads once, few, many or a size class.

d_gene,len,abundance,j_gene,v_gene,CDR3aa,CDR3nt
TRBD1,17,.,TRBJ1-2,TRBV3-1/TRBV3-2,CASSLRQGQSPNYGYTF,TGTGCCAGCAGCCTCCGACAGGGACAATCCCCAAACTATGGCTACACCTTC
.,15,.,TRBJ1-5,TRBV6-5,CASSYGIPINQPQHF,TGTGCCAGCAGTTATGGCATACCCATCAATCAGCCCCAGCATTTT
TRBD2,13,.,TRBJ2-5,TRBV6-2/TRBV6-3,CASSDGGGETQYF,TGTGCCAGCAGTGACGGGGGGGGAGAGACCCAGTACTTC
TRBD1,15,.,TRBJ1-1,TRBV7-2,CASSLRQGGGTEAFF,TGTGCCAGCAGCTTACGACAGGGCGGCGGCACTGAAGCTTTCTTT
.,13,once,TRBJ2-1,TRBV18,CASSPAEGGVQFF,TGTGCCAGCTCCCCCGCGGAGGGGGGGGTGCAGTTCTTC
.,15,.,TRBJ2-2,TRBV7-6,CASSLAQVNTGELFF,TGTGCCAGCAGCTTAGCCCAGGTCAACACCGGGGAGCTGTTTTTT
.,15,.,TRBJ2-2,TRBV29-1,CSVGVATANTGELFF,TGCAGCGTTGGGGTTGCGACAGCTAACACCGGGGAGCTGTTTTTT
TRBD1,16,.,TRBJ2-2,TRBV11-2,CASSSSDRGRTGELFF,TGTGCCAGCAGCTCCTCTGACAGGGGGAGGACCGGGGAGCTGTTTTTT
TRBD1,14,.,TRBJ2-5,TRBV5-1,CASSLGDRGETQYF,TGCGCCAGCAGCTTGGGGGACAGAGGAGAGACCCAGTACTTC
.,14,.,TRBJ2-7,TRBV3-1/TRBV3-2,CASSPPTSSYEQYF,TGTGCCAGCAGCCCGCCGACTAGCTCCTACGAGCAGTACTTC
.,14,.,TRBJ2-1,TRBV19,CASQRRFGVNEQFF,TGTGCCAGCCAAAGGCGTTTCGGGGTCAATGAGCAGTTCTTC
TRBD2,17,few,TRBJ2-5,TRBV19,CASSTTLGLAGGKTQYF,TGTGCCAGTAGTACAACCCTAGGGCTAGCGGGGGGTAAGACCCAGTACTTC
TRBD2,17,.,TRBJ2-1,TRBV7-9,CASKSRASGRGSNEQFF,TGTGCCAGCAAAAGTAGGGCTAGCGGGAGGGGGTCCAATGAGCAGTTCTTC
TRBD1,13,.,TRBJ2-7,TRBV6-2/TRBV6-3,CASSYRQGHEQYF,TGTGCCAGCAGTTACCGACAGGGCCACGAGCAGTACTTC
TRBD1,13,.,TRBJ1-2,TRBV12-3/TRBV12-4,CASTQGEVYGYTF,TGTGCCAGCACGCAGGGGGAAGTCTATGGCTACACCTTC
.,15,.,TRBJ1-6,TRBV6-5,CASSYGRQGHSPLHF,TGTGCCAGCAGTTACGGGAGGCAGGGTCATTCACCCCTCCACTTT
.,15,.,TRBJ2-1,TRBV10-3,CAISEGSGGNNEQFF,TGTGCCATCAGTGAGGGGTCAGGGGGGAACAATGAGCAGTTCTTC
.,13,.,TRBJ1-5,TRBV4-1,CASSRGSGQPQHF,TGCGCCAGCAGCCGAGGGAGCGGGCAGCCCCAGCATTTT
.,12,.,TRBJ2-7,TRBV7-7,CASSLAGGEQYF,TGTGCCAGCAGCTTAGCAGGGGGCGAGCAGTACTTC
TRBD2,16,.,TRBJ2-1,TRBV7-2,CASSLSSGGAENEQFF,TGTGCCAGCAGCTTATCTAGCGGGGGGGCAGAGAATGAGCAGTTCTTC
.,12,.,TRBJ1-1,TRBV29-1,CSVFSGSTEAFF,TGCAGCGTTTTTTCAGGGTCCACTGAAGCTTTCTTT
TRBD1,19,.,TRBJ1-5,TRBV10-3,CAISEWTGWESHSNQPQHF,TGTGCCATCAGTGAGTGGACAGGGTGGGAAAGTCATAGCAATCAGCCCCAGCATTTT
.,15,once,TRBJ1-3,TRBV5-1,CASSLTGSSGNTIYF,TGCGCCAGCAGCCTCACAGGGAGCTCTGGAAACACCATATATTTT
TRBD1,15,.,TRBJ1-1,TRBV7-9,CASSLGQGQNTEAFF,TGTGCCAGCAGCTTGGGACAGGGGCAGAACACTGAAGCTTTCTTT
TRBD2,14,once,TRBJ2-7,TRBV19,CASSITSGSYEQYF,TGTGCCAGTAGTATTACTAGCGGTTCCTACGAGCAGTACTTC
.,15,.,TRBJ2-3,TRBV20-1,CSAGGRVGVTDTQYF,TGCAGTGCTGGTGGAAGGGTGGGAGTCACAGATACGCAGTATTTT
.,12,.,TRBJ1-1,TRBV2,CASSVGGTEAFF,TGTGCCAGCAGTGTGGGAGGGACTGAAGCTTTCTTT
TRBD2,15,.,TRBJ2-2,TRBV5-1,CASSPTSGGTGELFF,TGCGCCAGCAGCCCAACTAGCGGGGGCACCGGGGAGCTGTTTTTT
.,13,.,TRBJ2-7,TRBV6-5,CASSYGRATEQYF,TGTGCCAGCAGTTACGGCAGGGCCACGGAGCAGTACTTC
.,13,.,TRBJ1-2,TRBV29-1,CSVSPTDNYGYTF,TGCAGCGTTTCCCCCACAGACAACTATGGCTACACCTTC
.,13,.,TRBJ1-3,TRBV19,CASTISTGNTIYF,TGTGCCAGTACCATATCTACTGGAAACACCATATATTTT
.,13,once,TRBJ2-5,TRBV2,CASSWGGEETQYF,TGTGCCAGCAGCTGGGGGGGCGAGGAGACCCAGTACTTC
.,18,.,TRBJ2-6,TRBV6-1,CASSGDIDKNSGANVLTF,TGTGCCAGCAGTGGGGACATAGATAAAAACTCTGGGGCCAACGTCCTGACTTTC
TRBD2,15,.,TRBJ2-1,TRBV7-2,CASSLGLEAGGEQFF,TGTGCCAGCAGCTTAGGGCTGGAGGCGGGAGGTGAGCAGTTCTTC
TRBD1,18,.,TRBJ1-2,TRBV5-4,CASSRIRDRGDSGYGYTF,TGTGCCAGCAGCAGGATCCGGGACAGGGGGGACAGTGGCTATGGCTACACCTTC
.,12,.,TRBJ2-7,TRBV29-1,CSVYIDTYEQYF,TGCAGCGTCTACATTGACACCTACGAGCAGTACTTC
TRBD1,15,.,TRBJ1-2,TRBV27,CASSSRDRGNYGYTF,TGTGCCAGCAGTTCCCGGGACAGGGGCAACTATGGCTACACCTTC
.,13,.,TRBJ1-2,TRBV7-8,CASSPRGGRGYTF,TGTGCCAGCAGCCCTAGGGGGGGCCGTGGCTACACCTTC
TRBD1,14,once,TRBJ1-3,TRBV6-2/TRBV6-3,CASSDRGRSNTIYF,TGTGCCAGCAGCGACAGGGGACGGTCGAACACCATATATTTT
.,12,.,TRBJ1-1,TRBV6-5,CASSGQRTEAFF,TGTGCCAGCAGCGGACAGCGGACTGAAGCTTTCTTT
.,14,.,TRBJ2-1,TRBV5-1,CASSSSGVGNEQFF,TGCGCCAGTAGCTCCTCGGGGGTAGGGAATGAGCAGTTCTTC
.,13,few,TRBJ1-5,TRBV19,CAVQQGREQPQHF,TGTGCCGTCCAACAGGGCAGAGAGCAGCCCCAGCATTTT
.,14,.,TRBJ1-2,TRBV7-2,CASSLGQGNYGYTF,TGTGCCAGCAGCTTAGGCCAGGGCAACTATGGCTACACCTTC
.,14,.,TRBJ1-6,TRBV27,CASRLSGSTSPLHF,TGTGCCAGCAGGCTAAGCGGTTCCACCTCACCCCTCCACTTT
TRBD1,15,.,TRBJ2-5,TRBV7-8,CASSRGQASQETQYF,TGTGCCAGCAGCCGGGGACAGGCCAGCCAAGAGACCCAGTACTTC
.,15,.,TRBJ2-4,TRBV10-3,CAISDSGDWGNIQYF,TGTGCCATCAGTGACTCAGGGGATTGGGGAAACATTCAGTACTTC
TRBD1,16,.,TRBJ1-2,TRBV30,CAWSTSLGQGARGYTF,TGTGCCTGGAGTACCTCTTTGGGACAGGGGGCGCGGGGCTACACCTTC
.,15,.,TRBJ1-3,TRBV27,CASSLSFGSGNTIYF,TGTGCCAGCAGTTTATCTTTCGGTTCTGGAAACACCATATATTTT
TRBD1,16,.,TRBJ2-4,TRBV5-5,CASSSPTGGLENIQYF,TGTGCCAGCAGCTCCCCGACAGGGGGATTAGAAAACATTCAGTACTTC
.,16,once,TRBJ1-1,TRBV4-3,CASSQVPGLGSLEAFF,TGCGCCAGCAGCCAAGTTCCAGGGTTGGGTTCATTGGAAGCTTTCTTT
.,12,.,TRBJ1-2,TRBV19,CASSQYRDGYTF,TGTGCCAGTAGTCAGTACAGGGATGGCTACACCTTC
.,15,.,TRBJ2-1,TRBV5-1,CASSLGGISYNEQFF,TGCGCCAGCAGCTTAGGGGGAATCTCCTACAATGAGCAGTTCTTC
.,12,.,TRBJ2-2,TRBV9,CASSVAFGELFF,TGTGCCAGCAGCGTAGCCTTTGGGGAGCTGTTTTTT
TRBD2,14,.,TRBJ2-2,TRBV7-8,CASSPFREGGELFF,TGTGCCAGCAGCCCCTTCAGGGAGGGCGGGGAGCTGTTTTTT